A single sample is the source of the 15 T cell receptor beta chains below, sequenced in a study of blood T cell repertoires in COVID-19. Assay used: immunoSEQ multiplex PCR; TCRdb lists only in-frame clones, some missing. Among around 150,000 clones listed, over 70% were seen once. Input material: peripheral blood. The receptor set was obtained from a man between 65 and 85 years old with acute or convalescent COVID-19.

This rearrangement joins TRBV12-3 or TRBV12-4 to TRBJ1-6; 7 positions match TRBD1. The CDR3 extends over 13 amino acids. The junction had 10 bases not matched to a gene; V was cut back by 11 bases and J by 9 bases. CDR3 coding DNA: TGTGCCTCTACGGAGGGGGCGATTTCACCCCTCCACTTT. Its translation: CASTEGAISPLHF.

This clone occurred once. This chain links TRBV30 with TRBJ1-2; D gene unclear. V dropped 0 bases and J dropped 5 bases, with 10 bases sitting between them. Germline CDR1 GTSNPN, CDR2 SVGIG (reference sequence). CDR3 length: 13 amino acids. The CDR3 here is CAWSVQIEYGYTF. The CDR3 DNA reads as TGTGCCTGGAGTGTACAGATCGAGTATGGCTACACCTTC. Full variable domain (rest looked up from reference TRBV30 and TRBJ1-2): SQTIHQWPATLVQPVGSPLSLECTVEGTSNPNLYWYRQAAGRGLQLLFYSVGIGQISSEVPQNLSASRPQDRQFILSSKKLLLSDSGFYLCAWSVQIEYGYTFGSGTRLTVV.

The rearrangement links TRBV11-2 to TRBJ2-3; 11 nucleotides line up with TRBD2. The V segment lost 2 bases and the J segment 1 base; nucleotides outside the gene matches: 2. The V gene's germline CDR1 is SGHAT and CDR2 FQNNGV. The CDR3 length is 16 residues. DNA of the CDR3: TGTGCCAGCAGCTTAATGGGACTAGCGGGCACAGATACGCAGTATTTT. Protein product: CASSLMGLAGTDTQYF.

Concerning this clone itself: The CDR3 does not end in the conserved phenylalanine or tryptophan, so this is likely a read error. It is unclear where the CDR3 begins or ends on the DNA, so no DNA is shown, and the CDR3 is as TCRdb lists it. The V gene is TRBV28, the J gene TRBJ2-7; TRBD2, the table's D call, was not compared with the DNA. Germline CDR1 is MDHEN and CDR2 is SYDVKM. A total of 12 residues make up the CDR3, ends included. The CDR3 region is CASSRSGTHMKL.

V and J are TRBV19 and TRBJ1-1, with TRBD1 as a possible D gene (6 bases). Between the trimmed V and J ends, which lost 9 bases and 6 bases, there was a span of 14 bases. From germline, CDR1 is LNHDA and CDR2 SQIVND (reference sequence). The CDR3 loop spans 12 amino acids. Here the CDR3 DNA reads TGTGCCAGCAAAAGGGAGGGGGCTGAAGCTTTCTTT. Encoded protein: CASKREGAEAFF.

V is TRBV3-1 (or the pseudogene TRBV3-2) and J is TRBJ2-1; 9 bases map to TRBD2. Looked up from germline, CDR1 is LGHDT and CDR2 is YNNKEL (reference sequence). The CDR3 consists of 16 residues. The ends lost 7 bases at V and 0 bases at J; junction bases unmatched: 7. For the CDR3, the DNA is TGTGCCAGCACCGAAGCGGGGGGAAGCTCCTACAATGAGCAGTTCTTC. Protein product: CASTEAGGSSYNEQFF.

The chain combines TRBV6-5 with TRBJ1-2; TRBD1 matches at 9 bases. Germline values: CDR1 MNHEY, CDR2 SVGAGI. The CDR3 loop spans 14 amino acids. V dropped 5 bases and J dropped 3; count of bases not matched to a gene: 4. The CDR3 sequence is CASSIRDRDYGYTF. The DNA for the CDR3 is TGTGCCAGCAGTATCCGGGACAGGGACTATGGCTACACCTTC.

The J gene is TRBJ1-2, the V gene TRBV19; the match to TRBD1 covers 10 bases. V trimming: 6 bases; J trimming: 6 bases; junction bases outside the gene matches: 4. CDR3 length: 13 residues. The germline CDR1 and CDR2 sequences are LNHDA and SQIVND (reference sequence). CDR3 loop: CASRPGTGDGYTF. In DNA, the CDR3 is TGTGCCAGTAGGCCCGGGACAGGGGATGGCTACACCTTC.

This clone has only one observation. The chain combines TRBV30 with TRBJ2-1, with TRBD1 matching over 8 bases. The CDR3 runs 14 residues. Germline V gene data show CDR1 as GTSNPN and CDR2 as SVGIG (reference sequence). Trimming at V came to 6 bases and at J to 6 bases, leaving 10 bases not matched to a gene. The CDR3 DNA follows: TGTGCCTGTCGTGCGACTCAGGGGGCCAATGAGCAGTTCTTC. It is translated as CACRATQGANEQFF.

V is TRBV24-1 and J is TRBJ2-1; 14 nucleotides line up with TRBD2. The length of the CDR3 is 22 residues. After removal of 5 bases from V and 8 bases from J, the junction contained 25 bases not matched to a gene. From germline, CDR1 is KGHDR and CDR2 SFDVKD. The CDR3, as DNA: TGTGCCACCAGTGGGGGGTCTTTTTTCGGGACTAGCGGGAGTCTTGGTATTGATGAGCAGTTCTTC. Protein sequence: CATSGGSFFGTSGSLGIDEQFF.

V and J are TRBV6-6 and TRBJ1-5; D perhaps matches TRBD1 (6 bases). In germline, CDR1 is MNHNY, CDR2 SVGAGI (reference sequence). Trimming pared 8 bases from V and 3 bases from J, leaving 11 bases between. This CDR3 has 13 amino acids. CDR3: CASGTGINQPQHF. DNA of the CDR3: TGTGCCAGCGGAACAGGGATCAATCAGCCCCAGCATTTT.

In its sample, this clone was seen a few times. The rearrangement uses TRBV11-2 and TRBJ1-2; 9 bases align to TRBD1. The CDR3 length is 15 residues. Germline V lookup: CDR1 SGHAT, CDR2 FQNNGV. J gave up 5 bases and V 5 bases, and 9 bases lay outside the gene matches. For the CDR3, the DNA is TGTGCCAGCAGCACAGGGACAGGGTTCCGGTATGGCTACACCTTC. Amino acids: CASSTGTGFRYGYTF.

The V call is TRBV12-3 or TRBV12-4, the J call TRBJ2-1, with D perhaps TRBD2 (5 bases). V was pared by 3 bases and J by 10 bases, with 10 bases between. The CDR3 sequence is 12 residues long. The CDR3 region is CASSLRGGEQFF. DNA for the CDR3: TGTGCCAGCAGTTTGCGAGGAGGCGAGCAGTTCTTC.

The chain combines TRBV10-3 with TRBJ2-1; TRBD2 matches 9 bases. Trimming took 3 bases from V and 5 from J; bases not matched to a gene: 5. CDR3 length: 15 amino acids. Per the germline V gene, CDR1 is ENHRY and CDR2 is SYGVKD. The CDR3 DNA follows: TGTGCCATCAGTGATGGACTAGCGTTAAACAATGAGCAGTTCTTC. Its protein is CAISDGLALNNEQFF.

Here the CDR3 reads CASSQLALTGELFF. Here the CDR3 DNA reads TGTGCCAGCAGTCAGTTAGCGCTCACCGGGGAGCTGTTTTTT. The chain carries TRBV6-5 and TRBJ2-2; a possible D gene is TRBD2 (5 bases). The CDR3 runs to 14 residues. V was cut by 5 bases and J by 4 bases, with 11 bases left in between. Germline CDR1 is MNHEY and CDR2 is SVGAGI.